This entry lists 9 T cell receptor beta chains sequenced from one sample in a study of T cells after yellow fever vaccination. TCRdb passed the 5' RACE reads through MiXCR, listing each CDR3 protein once. The sample lists 150,000 to 200,000 distinct CDR3 sequences, 11% occurring once. This material consisted of CD8+ T cells sorted from PBMCs, taken 15 days after the yellow fever booster vaccination. The origin of the receptors is a man between 18 and 29 years old who received the YFV17D yellow fever vaccine.

This clonotype was observed a few times. The V and J genes are TRBV20-1 and TRBJ2-1; D is tentatively TRBD1 or TRBD2 (5 bases each). CDR1 and CDR2 from the germline V gene are DFQATT and SNEGSKA (reference sequence). CDR3 size: 15 residues. V shed 5 bases and J shed 2 bases, with 16 bases lying between them. The CDR3 here is CSAPDPRDPYNEQFF. DNA for the CDR3: TGCAGTGCTCCGGATCCCAGGGACCCCTACAATGAGCAGTTCTTC.

This clonotype was counted a few times. The V gene is TRBV14, the J gene TRBJ2-2; D unclear. The germline V and J ends were trimmed by 3 bases and 4 bases, with 6 bases remaining between them. The length of the CDR3 is 13 residues. Germline V gives CDR1 SGHDN, CDR2 FVKESK. This CDR3 reads CASSQVSTGELFF. The DNA for the CDR3 is TGTGCCAGCAGCCAGGTCTCCACCGGGGAGCTGTTTTTT.

There are a few counts of this clonotype. The J gene is TRBJ2-7, the V gene TRBV5-5, with D possibly being TRBD1 (5 bases). This CDR3 has 14 residues. V lost 2 bases and J 3 bases, leaving 12 bases between the germline ends. CDR1 is SGHKS and CDR2 is YYEKEE in the germline V gene (reference sequence). CDR3 amino acids: CASSLSPGNYEQYF. Written as DNA, the CDR3 is TGTGCCAGCAGCTTATCCCCAGGGAACTACGAGCAGTACTTC.

There are a few counts of this clonotype. The rearrangement uses TRBV4-3 and TRBJ1-4; no clear D gene. Per the germline V gene, CDR1 is LGHNA and CDR2 is YSLEER. Trimming pared 0 bases from V and 11 bases from J, leaving 13 bases between. The CDR3 consists of 14 residues. The CDR3 loop reads CASSQDFAGGKLFF. For the CDR3, the DNA is TGCGCCAGCAGCCAAGATTTCGCTGGTGGGAAACTGTTTTTT.

The rearrangement joins TRBV7-8 to TRBJ2-3; 12 positions match TRBD2. This CDR3 spans 16 amino acids. The V and J ends lost 4 bases and 2 bases, in that order; junction bases with no gene match: 4. Germline V gene data show CDR1 as SGHVS and CDR2 as FQNEAQ. The CDR3 DNA follows: TGTGCCAGCAGCTCCGCTAGCGGGGGGGCCACAGATACGCAGTATTTT. Translated: CASSSASGGATDTQYF.

The sample holds many counts of this clonotype. The chain employs TRBV12-3 or TRBV12-4 and TRBJ1-1; no reliable D call. V gave up 3 bases and J gave up 13 bases, with 12 bases separating them. There are 11 residues in the CDR3. The CDR3 protein is CASSLGRQVFF. CDR3 in DNA: TGTGCCAGCAGTTTGGGCCGGCAGGTTTTCTTT.

There are many counts of this clonotype. The V and J genes are TRBV28 and TRBJ2-3; D is possibly TRBD1 (5 bases). The CDR3 consists of 15 residues. The germline CDR1 and CDR2 sequences are MDHEN and SYDVKM. V lost 2 bases, J lost 2 bases, and 11 bases lay in between. CDR3 coding DNA: TGTGCCAGCAGTTTAATGGGGCCTTACACAGATACGCAGTATTTT. Its translation: CASSLMGPYTDTQYF.

This clonotype was detected only a few times. The chain uses TRBV6-2 or TRBV6-3 and TRBJ2-7; D possibly corresponds to TRBD2 (6 bases). CDR3 length: 14 amino acids. Germline CDR1 and CDR2: MNHEY and SVGEGT. Trimming took off 2 bases at V and 2 bases at J, with 10 bases between the two ends. The CDR3 nucleotides are TGTGCCAGCAGTTACGGCGGGGATACCTACGAGCAGTACTTC. Translation: CASSYGGDTYEQYF.

The V and J genes are TRBV12-3 or TRBV12-4 and TRBJ1-3, with a weak D call TRBD1 (5 bases). The CDR3 has 18 amino acids. The germline V and J ends were trimmed by 6 bases and 1 base, with 22 bases remaining between them. The CDR3 nucleotides are TGTGCCAGCAGAGCAACCGGTCGGGGACTTGGATCTGGAAACACCATATATTTT. Protein: CASRATGRGLGSGNTIYF.